This paragraph reports one TCR beta chain. Its antigen is not identified. The PCR employed 60 Vbeta primers together with 13 Jbeta primers. Here immunoSEQ multiplex PCR was the method, and the copy in TCRdb shows in-frame clones only, minus some. The repertoire has about 100,000 clones, around 80% of them found once; the top ten carry 13% to 15%. This CDR3 has 15 amino acids. Between the trimmed V and J ends, which lost 3 bases and 9 bases, there was a span of 21 bases. Looked up from germline, CDR1 is GTSNPN and CDR2 is SVGIG (reference sequence). This sample stems from a study of cytomegalovirus exposure and HLA in healthy donors. The study, taken as a whole, reports: The study assumed roughly uniform donor sequencing depth for presence/absence analyses. A missense variant in DCLRE1C was later tied to TCR beta V- and J-gene trimming.

Sequencing was carried out using PBMCs. The chain is built from TRBV30 and TRBJ2-1, with a tentative D call TRBD1 (5 bases). The TCR sequence derives from a male donor in good health and CMV-seropositive. The CDR3, as DNA: TGTGCCTGGAGCGGTACGGCAGGGTGGGTTAGTGAGCAGTTCTTC. Translated: CAWSGTAGWVSEQFF.